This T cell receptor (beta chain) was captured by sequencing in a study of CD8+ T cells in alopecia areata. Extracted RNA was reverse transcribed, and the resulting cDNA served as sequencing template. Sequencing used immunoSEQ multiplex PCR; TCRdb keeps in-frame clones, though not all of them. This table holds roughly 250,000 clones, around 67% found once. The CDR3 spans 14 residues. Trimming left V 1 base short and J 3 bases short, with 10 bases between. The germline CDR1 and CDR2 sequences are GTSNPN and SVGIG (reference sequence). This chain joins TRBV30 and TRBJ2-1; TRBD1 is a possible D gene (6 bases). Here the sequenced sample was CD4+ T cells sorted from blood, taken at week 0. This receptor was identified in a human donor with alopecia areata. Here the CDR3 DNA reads TGTGCCTGGAGTGCAGGGGTCGTCTACAATGAGCAGTTCTTC. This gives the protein CAWSAGVVYNEQFF.